The clone carrying this TCR beta chain was seen more than once but under ten times. The sample is drawn from a study of T and B cells in COVID-19 patients. TRB rearrangements were amplified by multiplex PCR with BIOMED2 TRB-A/B primers. From the multiplex PCR reads, TCRdb called clonotypes with MiXCR, one entry per CDR3 protein. The sample comprises 1,500 or so distinct CDR3 sequences, under 30% of which are singletons, and 70% to 80% rests with the top ten. Trimming shortened V by 8 bases and J by 5 bases, and 12 bases separated the two germline ends. Germline CDR1 MNHEY, CDR2 SVGAGI. The CDR3 spans 13 residues. TRB was amplified from approximately 250-500 ng of blood genomic DNA.

This TCR was recovered from a human donor with active COVID-19. The chain is built from TRBV6-5 and TRBJ2-2; tentatively, D is TRBD2 (5 bases). The source material was blood. The CDR3 sequence: CASAPPGTGELFF. The CDR3 bases are TGTGCCAGCGCGCCCCCGGGGACCGGGGAGCTGTTTTTT.